The entry below describes one TCR beta chain. Germline lookup yields CDR1 MGHDK and CDR2 SYGVNS. The CDR3 is 15 amino acids. Germline trimming cut 6 bases from V and 4 bases from J; bases unmatched to any gene: 10. The data stem from a study of cytomegalovirus exposure and HLA in healthy donors. The PCR used 60 Vbeta and 13 Jbeta primers. TCRdb's table, derived via immunoSEQ multiplex PCR, lists solely in-frame clones and lacks some. The table has about 120,000 clones, around 86% seen once. Sequencing input: PBMCs. The V and J genes are TRBV25-1 and TRBJ2-7; 9 nucleotides agree with TRBD1. The TCR sequence derives from a woman between 35 and 50 years old in good health and CMV-seronegative. Here the CDR3 reads CASRNAGTGSYEQYF. Written as DNA, the CDR3 is TGTGCCAGCAGAAACGCCGGGACAGGGAGTTACGAGCAGTACTTC.